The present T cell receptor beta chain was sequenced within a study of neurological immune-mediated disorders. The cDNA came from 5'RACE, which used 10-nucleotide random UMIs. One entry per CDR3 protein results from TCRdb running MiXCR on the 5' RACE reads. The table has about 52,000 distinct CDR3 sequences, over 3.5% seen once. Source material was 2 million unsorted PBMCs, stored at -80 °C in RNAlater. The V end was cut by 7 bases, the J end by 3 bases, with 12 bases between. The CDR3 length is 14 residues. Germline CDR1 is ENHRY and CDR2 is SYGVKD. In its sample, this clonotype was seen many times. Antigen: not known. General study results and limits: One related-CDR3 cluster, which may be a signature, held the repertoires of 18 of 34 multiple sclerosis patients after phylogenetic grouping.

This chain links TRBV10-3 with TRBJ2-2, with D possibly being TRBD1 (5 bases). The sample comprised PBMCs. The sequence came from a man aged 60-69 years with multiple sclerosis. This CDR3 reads CAITMDTYTGELFF. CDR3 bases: TGTGCCATCACTATGGACACCTACACCGGGGAGCTGTTTTTT.